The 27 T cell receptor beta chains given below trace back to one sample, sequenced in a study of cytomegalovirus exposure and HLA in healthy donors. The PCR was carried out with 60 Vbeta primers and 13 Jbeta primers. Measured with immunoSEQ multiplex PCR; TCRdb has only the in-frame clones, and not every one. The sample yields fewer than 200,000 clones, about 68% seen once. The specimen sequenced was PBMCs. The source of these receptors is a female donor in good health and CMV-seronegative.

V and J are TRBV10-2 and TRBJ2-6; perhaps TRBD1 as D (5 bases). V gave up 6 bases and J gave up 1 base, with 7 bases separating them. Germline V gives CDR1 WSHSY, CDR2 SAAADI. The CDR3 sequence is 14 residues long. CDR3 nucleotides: TGCGCCAGCAGCCCAGGGTCTGGGGCCAACGTCCTGACTTTC. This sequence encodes CASSPGSGANVLTF.

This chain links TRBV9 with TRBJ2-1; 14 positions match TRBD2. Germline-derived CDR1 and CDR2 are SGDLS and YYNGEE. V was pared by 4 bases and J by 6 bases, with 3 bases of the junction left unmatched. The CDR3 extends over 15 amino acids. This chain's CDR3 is CASSLGTSGSNEQFF. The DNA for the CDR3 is TGTGCCAGCAGCCTCGGGACTAGCGGGAGCAATGAGCAGTTCTTC.

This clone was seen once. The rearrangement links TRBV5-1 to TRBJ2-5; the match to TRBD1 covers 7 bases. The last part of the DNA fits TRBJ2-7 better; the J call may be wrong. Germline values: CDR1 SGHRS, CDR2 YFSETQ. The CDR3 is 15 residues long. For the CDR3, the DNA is TGCGCCAGCAGCTTGGGCTCAGGGGGTGGCTACGAGCAGTACTTC. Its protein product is CASSLGSGGGYEQYF.

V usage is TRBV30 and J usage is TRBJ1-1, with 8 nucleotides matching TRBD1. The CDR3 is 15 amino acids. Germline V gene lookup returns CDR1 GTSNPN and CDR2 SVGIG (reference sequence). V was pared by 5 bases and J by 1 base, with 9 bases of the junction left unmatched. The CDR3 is CAWRSPDRANTEAFF. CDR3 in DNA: TGTGCCTGGCGATCGCCGGACAGGGCGAACACTGAAGCTTTCTTT.

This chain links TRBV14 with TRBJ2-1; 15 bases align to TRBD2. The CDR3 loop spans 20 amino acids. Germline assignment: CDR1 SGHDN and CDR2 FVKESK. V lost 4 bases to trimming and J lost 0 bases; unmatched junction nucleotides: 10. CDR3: CASSPHPGLAGGPSYNEQFF. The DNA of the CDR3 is TGTGCCAGCAGCCCCCATCCGGGACTAGCGGGAGGCCCCTCCTACAATGAGCAGTTCTTC.

The CDR3 is CATSRDQGRVRFDSYEQYF. The CDR3 DNA reads as TGTGCCACCAGCAGAGATCAGGGGCGAGTACGATTCGACTCCTACGAGCAGTACTTC. V gene TRBV15 combines with J gene TRBJ2-7; D might be TRBD1 (6 bases). V gave up 0 bases and J gave up 0 bases, with 21 bases separating them. The CDR3 covers 19 residues. Per germline, CDR1 LNHNV and CDR2 YYDKDF (reference sequence).

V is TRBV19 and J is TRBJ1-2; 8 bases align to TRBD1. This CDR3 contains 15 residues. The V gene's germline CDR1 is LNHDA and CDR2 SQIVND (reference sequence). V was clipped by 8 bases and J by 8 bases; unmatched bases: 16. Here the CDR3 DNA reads TGTGCCAGTGGCCCTCAGACAGGGGAACTTGGGGGCTACACCTTC. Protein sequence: CASGPQTGELGGYTF. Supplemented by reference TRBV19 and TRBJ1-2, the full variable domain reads DGGITQSPKYLFRKEGQNVTLSCEQNLNHDAMYWYRQDPGQGLRLIYYSQIVNDFQKGDIAEGYSVSREKKESFPLTVTSAQKNPTAFYLCASGPQTGELGGYTFGSGTRLTVV.

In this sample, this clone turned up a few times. The CDR3: CATSRVAAWTPRGVDTQYF. CDR3 in DNA: TGTGCCACCAGCAGAGTGGCCGCATGGACCCCCCGGGGTGTAGATACGCAGTATTTT. The V and J genes are TRBV15 and TRBJ2-3; D perhaps matches TRBD2 (5 bases). The V gene lost 1 base and the J gene lost 5 bases, with 25 bases spanning the gap. Germline V gene sequence: CDR1 LNHNV, CDR2 YYDKDF (reference sequence). The CDR3 consists of 19 residues.

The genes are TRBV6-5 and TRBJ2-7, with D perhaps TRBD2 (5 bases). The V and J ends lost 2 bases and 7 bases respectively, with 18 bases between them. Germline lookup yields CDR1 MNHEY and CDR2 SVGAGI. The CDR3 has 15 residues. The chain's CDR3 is CASSYVSSEGREQYF. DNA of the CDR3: TGTGCCAGCAGTTACGTCTCCTCCGAGGGAAGGGAGCAGTACTTC.

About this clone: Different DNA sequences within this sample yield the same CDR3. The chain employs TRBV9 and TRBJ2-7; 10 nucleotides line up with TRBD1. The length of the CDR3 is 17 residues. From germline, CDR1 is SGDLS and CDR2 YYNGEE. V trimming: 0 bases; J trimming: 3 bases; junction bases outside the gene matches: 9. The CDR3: CASSVGSPTGGRYEQYF. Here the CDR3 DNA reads TGTGCCAGCAGCGTAGGCTCTCCGACAGGGGGCCGCTACGAGCAGTACTTC.

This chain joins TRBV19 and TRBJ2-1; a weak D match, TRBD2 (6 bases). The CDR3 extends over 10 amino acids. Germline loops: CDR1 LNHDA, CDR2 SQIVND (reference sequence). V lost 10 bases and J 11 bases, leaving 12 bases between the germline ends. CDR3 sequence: CATRAGKQFF. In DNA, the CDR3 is TGTGCCACCCGTGCGGGGAAGCAGTTCTTC.

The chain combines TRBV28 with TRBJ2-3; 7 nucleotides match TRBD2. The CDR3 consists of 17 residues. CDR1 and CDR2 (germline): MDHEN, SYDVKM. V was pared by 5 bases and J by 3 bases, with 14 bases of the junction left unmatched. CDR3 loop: CASSPWDGGSGTDTQYF. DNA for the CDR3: TGTGCCAGCAGTCCCTGGGATGGCGGGAGCGGAACAGATACGCAGTATTTT.

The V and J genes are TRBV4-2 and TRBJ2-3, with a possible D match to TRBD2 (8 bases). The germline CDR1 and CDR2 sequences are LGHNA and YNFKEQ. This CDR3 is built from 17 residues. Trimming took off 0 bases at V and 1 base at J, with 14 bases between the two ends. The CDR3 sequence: CASSQERGRGGTDTQYF. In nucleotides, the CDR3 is TGTGCCAGCAGCCAAGAGAGGGGGCGGGGGGGCACAGATACGCAGTATTTT.

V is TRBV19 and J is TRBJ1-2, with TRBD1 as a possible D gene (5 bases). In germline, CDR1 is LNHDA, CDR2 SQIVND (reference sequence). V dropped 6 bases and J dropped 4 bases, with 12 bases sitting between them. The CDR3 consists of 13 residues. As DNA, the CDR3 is TGTGCCAGTAGGCGGGACGGTGTCTATGGCTACACCTTC. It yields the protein CASRRDGVYGYTF.

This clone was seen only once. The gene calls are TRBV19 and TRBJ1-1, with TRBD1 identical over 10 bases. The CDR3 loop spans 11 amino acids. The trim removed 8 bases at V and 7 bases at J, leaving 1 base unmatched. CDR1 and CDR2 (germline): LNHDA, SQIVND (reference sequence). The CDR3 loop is CASWTGGEAFF. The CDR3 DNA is TGTGCCAGTTGGACAGGGGGTGAAGCTTTCTTT.

CDR3 residues: CASSFPRGSGETQYF. The CDR3 region has the DNA TGTGCCAGCAGTTTCCCCCGCGGTTCGGGAGAGACCCAGTACTTC. The chain links TRBV28 to TRBJ2-5; D uncertain. Germline V gene lookup returns CDR1 MDHEN and CDR2 SYDVKM. V lost 3 bases and J lost 4, with 15 bases in between. This CDR3 region has 15 residues.

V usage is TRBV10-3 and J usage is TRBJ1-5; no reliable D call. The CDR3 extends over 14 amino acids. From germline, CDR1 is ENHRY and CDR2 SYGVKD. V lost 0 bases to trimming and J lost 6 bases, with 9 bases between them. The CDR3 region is CAISESSRSQPQHF. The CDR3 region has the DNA TGTGCCATCAGTGAGTCGTCCCGGTCTCAGCCCCAGCATTTT.

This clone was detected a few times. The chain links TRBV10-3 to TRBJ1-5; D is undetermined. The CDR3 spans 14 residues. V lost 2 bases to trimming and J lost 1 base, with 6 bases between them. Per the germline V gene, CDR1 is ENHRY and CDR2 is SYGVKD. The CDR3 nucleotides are TGTGCCATCAGTGAGCGGGGAAGCAATCAGCCCCAGCATTTT. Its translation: CAISERGSNQPQHF.

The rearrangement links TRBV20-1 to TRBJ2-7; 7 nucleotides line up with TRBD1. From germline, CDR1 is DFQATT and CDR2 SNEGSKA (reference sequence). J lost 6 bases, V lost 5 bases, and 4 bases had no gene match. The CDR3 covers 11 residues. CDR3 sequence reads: CSAPSGGEQYF. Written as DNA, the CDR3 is TGCAGTGCTCCCTCAGGGGGCGAGCAGTACTTC.

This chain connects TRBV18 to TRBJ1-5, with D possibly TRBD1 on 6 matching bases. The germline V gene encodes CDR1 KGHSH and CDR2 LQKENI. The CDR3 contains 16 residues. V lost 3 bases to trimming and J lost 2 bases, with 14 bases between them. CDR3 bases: TGTGCCAGCTCACCGGGGGGGGGCGGTGGCAATCAGCCCCAGCATTTT. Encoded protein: CASSPGGGGGNQPQHF. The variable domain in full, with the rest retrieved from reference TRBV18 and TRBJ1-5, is NAGVMQNPRHLVRRRGQEARLRCSPMKGHSHVYWYRQLPEEGLKFMVYLQKENIIDESGMPKERFSAEFPKEGPSILRIQQVVRGDSAAYFCASSPGGGGGNQPQHFGDGTRLSIL.

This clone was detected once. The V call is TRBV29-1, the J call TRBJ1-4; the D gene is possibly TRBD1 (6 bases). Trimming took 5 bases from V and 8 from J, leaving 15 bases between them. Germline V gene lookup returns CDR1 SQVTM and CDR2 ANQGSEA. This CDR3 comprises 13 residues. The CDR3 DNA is TGCAGCGTTTCAACAGGGTCCGGGGAAAAACTGTTTTTT. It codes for CSVSTGSGEKLFF.

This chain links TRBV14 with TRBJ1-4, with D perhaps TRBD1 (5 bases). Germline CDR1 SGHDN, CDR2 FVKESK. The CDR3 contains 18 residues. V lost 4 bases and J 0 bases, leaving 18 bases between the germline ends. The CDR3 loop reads CASSPRAGSFSTNEKLFF. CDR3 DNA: TGTGCCAGCAGCCCTAGGGCAGGGTCTTTTTCAACTAATGAAAAACTGTTTTTT.

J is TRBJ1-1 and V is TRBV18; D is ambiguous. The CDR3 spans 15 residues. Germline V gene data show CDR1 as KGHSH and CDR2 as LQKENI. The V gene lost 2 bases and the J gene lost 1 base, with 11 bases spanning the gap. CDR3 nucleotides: TGTGCCAGCTCACCAAAGGCTACGGGGAACACTGAAGCTTTCTTT. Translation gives CASSPKATGNTEAFF.

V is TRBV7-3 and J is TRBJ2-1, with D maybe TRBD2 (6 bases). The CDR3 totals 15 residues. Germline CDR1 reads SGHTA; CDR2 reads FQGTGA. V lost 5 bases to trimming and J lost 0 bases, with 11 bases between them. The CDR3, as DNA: TGTGCCAGCAGCGCAGCGGGTTTCTCCTACAATGAGCAGTTCTTC. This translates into CASSAAGFSYNEQFF.

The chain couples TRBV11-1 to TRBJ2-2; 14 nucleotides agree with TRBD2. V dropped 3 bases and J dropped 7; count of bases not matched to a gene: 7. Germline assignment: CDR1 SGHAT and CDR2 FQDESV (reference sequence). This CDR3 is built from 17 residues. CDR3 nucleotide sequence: TGTGCCAGCAGCTTGACGGGACTAGCGGGAGTGGGCGGGGAGCTGTTTTTT. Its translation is CASSLTGLAGVGGELFF.

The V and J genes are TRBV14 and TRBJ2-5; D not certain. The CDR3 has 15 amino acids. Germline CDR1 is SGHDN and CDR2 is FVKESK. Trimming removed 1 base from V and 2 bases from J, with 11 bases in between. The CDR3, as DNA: TGTGCCAGCAGCCAAGCGAGGCAGAGACAAGAGACCCAGTACTTC. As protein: CASSQARQRQETQYF.

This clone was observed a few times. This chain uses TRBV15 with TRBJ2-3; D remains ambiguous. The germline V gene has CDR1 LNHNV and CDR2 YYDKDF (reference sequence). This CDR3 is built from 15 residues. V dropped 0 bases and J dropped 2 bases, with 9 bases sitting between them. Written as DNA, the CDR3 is TGTGCCACCAGCAGAGAAAGCGCAACCACAGATACGCAGTATTTT. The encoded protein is CATSRESATTDTQYF.